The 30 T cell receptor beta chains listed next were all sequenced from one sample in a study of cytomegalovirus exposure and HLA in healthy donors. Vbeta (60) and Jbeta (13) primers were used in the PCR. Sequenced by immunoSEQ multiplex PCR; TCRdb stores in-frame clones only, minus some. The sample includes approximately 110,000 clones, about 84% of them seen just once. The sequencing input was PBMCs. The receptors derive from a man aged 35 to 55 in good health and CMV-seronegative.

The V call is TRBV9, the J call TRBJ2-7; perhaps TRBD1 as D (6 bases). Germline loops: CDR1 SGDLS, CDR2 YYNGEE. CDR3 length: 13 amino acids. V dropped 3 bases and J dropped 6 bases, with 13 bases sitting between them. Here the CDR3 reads CASSAQTGLEQYF. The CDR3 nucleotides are TGTGCCAGCAGCGCCCAAACAGGGCTCGAGCAGTACTTC.

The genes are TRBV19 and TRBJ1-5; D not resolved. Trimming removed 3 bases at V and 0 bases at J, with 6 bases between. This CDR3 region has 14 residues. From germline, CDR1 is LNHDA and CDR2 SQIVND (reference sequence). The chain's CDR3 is CASSIRDSNQPQHF. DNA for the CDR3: TGTGCCAGTAGTATCCGGGATAGCAATCAGCCCCAGCATTTT.

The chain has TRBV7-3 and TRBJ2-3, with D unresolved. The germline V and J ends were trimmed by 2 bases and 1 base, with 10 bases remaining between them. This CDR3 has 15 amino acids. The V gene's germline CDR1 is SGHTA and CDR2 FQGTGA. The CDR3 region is CASSLFGQGTDTQYF. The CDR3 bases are TGTGCCAGCAGCTTATTTGGGCAGGGCACAGATACGCAGTATTTT.

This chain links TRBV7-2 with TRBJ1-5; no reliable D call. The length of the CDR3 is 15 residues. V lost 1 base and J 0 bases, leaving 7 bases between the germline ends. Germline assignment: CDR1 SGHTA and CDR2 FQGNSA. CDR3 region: CASSLGHLSNQPQHF. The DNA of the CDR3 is TGTGCCAGCAGCTTAGGACACCTTAGCAATCAGCCCCAGCATTTT.

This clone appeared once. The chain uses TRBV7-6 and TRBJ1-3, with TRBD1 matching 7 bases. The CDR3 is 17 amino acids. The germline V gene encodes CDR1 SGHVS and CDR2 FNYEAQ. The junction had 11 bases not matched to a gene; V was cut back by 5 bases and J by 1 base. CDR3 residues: CASSSGQAGESGNTIYF. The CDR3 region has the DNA TGTGCCAGCAGCAGCGGACAGGCCGGGGAATCTGGAAACACCATATATTTT.

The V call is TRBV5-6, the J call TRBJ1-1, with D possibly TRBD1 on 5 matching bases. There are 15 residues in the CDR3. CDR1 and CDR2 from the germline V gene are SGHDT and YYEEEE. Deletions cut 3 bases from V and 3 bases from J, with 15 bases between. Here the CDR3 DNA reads TGTGCCAGCAGCTCGCTCGGGGAGGGGCACACTGAAGCTTTCTTT. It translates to CASSSLGEGHTEAFF.

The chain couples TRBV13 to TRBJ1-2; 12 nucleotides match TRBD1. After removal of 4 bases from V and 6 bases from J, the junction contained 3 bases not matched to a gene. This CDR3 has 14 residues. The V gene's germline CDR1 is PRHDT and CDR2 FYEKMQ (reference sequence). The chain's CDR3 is CASSYGTGGDGYTF. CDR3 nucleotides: TGTGCCAGCAGCTACGGGACAGGGGGCGATGGCTACACCTTC.

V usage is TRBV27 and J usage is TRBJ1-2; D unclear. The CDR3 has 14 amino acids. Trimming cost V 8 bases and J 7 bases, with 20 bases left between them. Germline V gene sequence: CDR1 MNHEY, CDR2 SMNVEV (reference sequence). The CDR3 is CASRAGWGAGGYTF. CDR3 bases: TGTGCCAGCCGGGCGGGTTGGGGTGCAGGTGGCTACACCTTC.

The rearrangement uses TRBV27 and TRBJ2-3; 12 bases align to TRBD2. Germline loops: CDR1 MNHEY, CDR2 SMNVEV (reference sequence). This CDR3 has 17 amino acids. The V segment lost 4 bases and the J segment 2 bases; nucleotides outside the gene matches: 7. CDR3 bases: TGTGCCAGCAGTTCAGTGGGACTAGCGGGTAACACAGATACGCAGTATTTT. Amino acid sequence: CASSSVGLAGNTDTQYF.

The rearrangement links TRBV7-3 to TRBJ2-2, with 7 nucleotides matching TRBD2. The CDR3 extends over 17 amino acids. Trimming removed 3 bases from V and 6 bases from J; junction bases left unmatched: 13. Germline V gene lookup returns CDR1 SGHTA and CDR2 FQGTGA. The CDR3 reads CASSLMGISGSSGELFF. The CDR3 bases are TGTGCCAGCAGCTTGATGGGTATTAGCGGGTCTTCCGGGGAGCTGTTTTTT.

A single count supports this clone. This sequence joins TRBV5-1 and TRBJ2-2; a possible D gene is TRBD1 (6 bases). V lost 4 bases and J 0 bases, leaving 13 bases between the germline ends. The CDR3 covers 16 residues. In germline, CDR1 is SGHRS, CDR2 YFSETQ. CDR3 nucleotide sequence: TGCGCCAGCAGCAGCCAGGGGCCTGCGAACACCGGGGAGCTGTTTTTT. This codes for CASSSQGPANTGELFF.

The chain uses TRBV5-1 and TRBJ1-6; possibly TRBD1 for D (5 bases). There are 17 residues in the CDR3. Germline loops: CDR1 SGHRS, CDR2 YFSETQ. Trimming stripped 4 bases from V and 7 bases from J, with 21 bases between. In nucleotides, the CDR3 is TGCGCCAGCAGCCTCAAGGCCCCCGGACGGGGGAATTCACCCCTCCACTTT. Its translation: CASSLKAPGRGNSPLHF. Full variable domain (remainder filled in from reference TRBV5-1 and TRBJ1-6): KAGVTQTPRYLIKTRGQQVTLSCSPISGHRSVSWYQQTPGQGLQFLFEYFSETQRNKGNFPGRFSGRQFSNSRSEMNVSTLELGDSALYLCASSLKAPGRGNSPLHFGNGTRLTVT.

The CDR3 nucleotides are TGTGCCAGCCACTTTGGGAGGACCGCCTCTGATTATGGCTACACCTTC. Translation: CASHFGRTASDYGYTF. The V call is TRBV6-6, the J call TRBJ1-2; D is ambiguous. Germline assignment: CDR1 MNHNY and CDR2 SVGAGI (reference sequence). Trimming took 8 bases from V and 5 from J, leaving 24 bases between them. This CDR3 spans 16 amino acids.

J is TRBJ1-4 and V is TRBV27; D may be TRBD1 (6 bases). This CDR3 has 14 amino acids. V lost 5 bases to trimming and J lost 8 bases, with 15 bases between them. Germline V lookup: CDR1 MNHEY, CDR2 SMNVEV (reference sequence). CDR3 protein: CASSPTGTLEKLFF. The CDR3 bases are TGTGCCAGCAGTCCCACAGGGACCCTAGAAAAACTGTTTTTT.

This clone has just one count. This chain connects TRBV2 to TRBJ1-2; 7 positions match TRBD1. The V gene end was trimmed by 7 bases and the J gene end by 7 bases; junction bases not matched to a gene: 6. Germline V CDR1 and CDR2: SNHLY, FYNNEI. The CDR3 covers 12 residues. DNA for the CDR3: TGTGCCAGCACCCGACAGGGTGTTGGCTACACCTTC. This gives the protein CASTRQGVGYTF.

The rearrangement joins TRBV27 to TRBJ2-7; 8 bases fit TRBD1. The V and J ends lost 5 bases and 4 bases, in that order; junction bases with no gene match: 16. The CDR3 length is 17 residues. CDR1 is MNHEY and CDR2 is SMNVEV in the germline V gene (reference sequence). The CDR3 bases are TGTGCCAGCAGTATAAACAGGGGGGCCACTCTAATGTACGAGCAGTACTTC. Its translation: CASSINRGATLMYEQYF.

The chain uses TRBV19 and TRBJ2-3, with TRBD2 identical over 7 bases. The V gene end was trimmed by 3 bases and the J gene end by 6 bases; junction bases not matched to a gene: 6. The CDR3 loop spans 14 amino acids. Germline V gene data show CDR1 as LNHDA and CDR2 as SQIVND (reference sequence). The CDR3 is CASSIRGEKDTQYF. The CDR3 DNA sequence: TGTGCCAGTAGTATTCGGGGGGAGAAGGATACGCAGTATTTT.

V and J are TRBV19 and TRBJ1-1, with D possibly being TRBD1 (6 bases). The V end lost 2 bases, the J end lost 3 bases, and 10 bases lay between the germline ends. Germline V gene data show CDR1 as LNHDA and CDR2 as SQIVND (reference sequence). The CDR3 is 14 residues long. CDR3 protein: CASSIRGWDTEAFF. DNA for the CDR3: TGTGCCAGTAGTATAAGGGGGTGGGACACTGAAGCTTTCTTT.

The CDR3: CASSVGSRGAYEQYF. The CDR3, as DNA: TGTGCCAGCAGCGTAGGGAGTAGAGGAGCCTACGAGCAGTACTTC. The chain is built from TRBV9 and TRBJ2-7; D ambiguous. V dropped 0 bases and J dropped 2 bases, with 12 bases sitting between them. Germline lookup yields CDR1 SGDLS and CDR2 YYNGEE. The CDR3 has 15 residues. Supplemented by reference TRBV9 and TRBJ2-7, the full variable domain reads DSGVTQTPKHLITATGQRVTLRCSPRSGDLSVYWYQQSLDQGLQFLIQYYNGEERAKGNILERFSAQQFPDLHSELNLSSLELGDSALYFCASSVGSRGAYEQYFGPGTRLTVT.

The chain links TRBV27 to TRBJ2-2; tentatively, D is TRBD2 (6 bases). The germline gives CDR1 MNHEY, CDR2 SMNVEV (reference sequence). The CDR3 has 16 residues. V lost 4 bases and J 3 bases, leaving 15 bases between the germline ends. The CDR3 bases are TGTGCCAGCAGTTCCCGGGGGACTTTCTACACCGGGGAGCTGTTTTTT. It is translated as CASSSRGTFYTGELFF.

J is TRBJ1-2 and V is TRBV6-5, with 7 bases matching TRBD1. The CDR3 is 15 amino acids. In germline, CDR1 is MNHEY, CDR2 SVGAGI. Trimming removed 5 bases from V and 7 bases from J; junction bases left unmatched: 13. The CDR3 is CASSGTTGLIGGYTF. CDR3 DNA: TGTGCCAGCAGTGGTACGACAGGGCTCATAGGTGGCTACACCTTC.

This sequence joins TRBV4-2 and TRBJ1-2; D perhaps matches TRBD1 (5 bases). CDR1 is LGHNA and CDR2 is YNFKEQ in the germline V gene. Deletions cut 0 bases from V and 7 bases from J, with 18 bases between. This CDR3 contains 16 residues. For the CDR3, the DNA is TGTGCCAGCAGCCAAGAAATCGGACATACAGCAGGTGGCTACACCTTC. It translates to CASSQEIGHTAGGYTF.

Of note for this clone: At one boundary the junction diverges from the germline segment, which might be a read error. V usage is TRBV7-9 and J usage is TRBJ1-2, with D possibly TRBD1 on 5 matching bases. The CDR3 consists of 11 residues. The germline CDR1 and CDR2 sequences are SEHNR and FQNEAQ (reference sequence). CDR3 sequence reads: CASSLKDTEVF. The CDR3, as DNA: TGTGCCAGCAGCTTGAAGGACACAGAGGTATTC. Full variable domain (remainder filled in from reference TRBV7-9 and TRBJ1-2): DTGVSQNPRHKITKRGQNVTFRCDPISEHNRLYWYRQTLGQGPEFLTYFQNEAQLEKSRLLSDRFSAERPKGSFSTLEIQRTEQGDSAMYLCASSLKDTEVFGSGTRLTVV.

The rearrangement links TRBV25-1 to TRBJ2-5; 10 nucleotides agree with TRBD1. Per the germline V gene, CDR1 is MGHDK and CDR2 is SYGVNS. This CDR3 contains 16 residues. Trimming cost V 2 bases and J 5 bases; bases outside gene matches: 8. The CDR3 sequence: CASSEIGQGGTETQYF. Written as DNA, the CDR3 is TGTGCCAGCAGTGAAATAGGACAGGGGGGTACGGAGACCCAGTACTTC.

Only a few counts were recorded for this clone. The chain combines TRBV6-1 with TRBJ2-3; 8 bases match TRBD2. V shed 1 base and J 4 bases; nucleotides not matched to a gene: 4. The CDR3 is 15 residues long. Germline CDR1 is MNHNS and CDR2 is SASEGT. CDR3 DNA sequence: TGTGCCAGCAGTGAAGTAAGCGGGGGTCCAGATACGCAGTATTTT. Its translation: CASSEVSGGPDTQYF.

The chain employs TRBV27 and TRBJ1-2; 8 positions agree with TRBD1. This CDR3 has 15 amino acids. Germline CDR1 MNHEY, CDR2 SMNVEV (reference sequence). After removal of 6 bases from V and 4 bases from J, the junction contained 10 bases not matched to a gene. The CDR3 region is CASRPGTGFIYGYTF. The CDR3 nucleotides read TGTGCCAGCAGACCCGGGACAGGCTTTATCTATGGCTACACCTTC.

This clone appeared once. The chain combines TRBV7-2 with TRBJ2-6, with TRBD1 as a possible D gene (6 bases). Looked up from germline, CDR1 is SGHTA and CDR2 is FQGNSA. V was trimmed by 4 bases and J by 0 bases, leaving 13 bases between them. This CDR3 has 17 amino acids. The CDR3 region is CASSSWTELSGANVLTF. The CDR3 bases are TGTGCCAGCAGCTCCTGGACAGAACTCTCTGGGGCCAACGTCCTGACTTTC.

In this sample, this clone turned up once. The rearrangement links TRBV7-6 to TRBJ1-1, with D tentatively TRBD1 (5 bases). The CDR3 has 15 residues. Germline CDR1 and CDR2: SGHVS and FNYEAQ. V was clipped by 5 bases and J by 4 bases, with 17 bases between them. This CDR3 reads CASSAGGSGGTEAFF. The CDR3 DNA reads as TGTGCCAGCAGCGCGGGAGGGTCGGGGGGCACTGAAGCTTTCTTT.

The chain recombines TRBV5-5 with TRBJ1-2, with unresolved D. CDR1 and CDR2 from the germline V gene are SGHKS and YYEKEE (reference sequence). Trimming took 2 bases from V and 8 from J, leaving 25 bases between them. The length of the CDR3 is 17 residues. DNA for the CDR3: TGTGCCAGCAGCTTAGGCTCCGGCCGACCGACTTCCTCCGGCTACACCTTC. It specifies CASSLGSGRPTSSGYTF.

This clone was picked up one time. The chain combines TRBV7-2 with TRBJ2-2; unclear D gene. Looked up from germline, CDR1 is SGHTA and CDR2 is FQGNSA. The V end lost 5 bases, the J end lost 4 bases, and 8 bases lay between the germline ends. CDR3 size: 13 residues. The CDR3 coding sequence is TGTGCCAGCAGCCTCCTAAGCACCGGGGAGCTGTTTTTT. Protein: CASSLLSTGELFF.